This T cell receptor (beta chain) stems from a study of blood T cell repertoires in COVID-19. The CDR3 covers 16 residues. CDR1 is SEHNR and CDR2 is FQNEAQ in the germline V gene (reference sequence). V dropped 6 bases and J dropped 1; count of bases not matched to a gene: 11. Assay used: immunoSEQ multiplex PCR; TCRdb lists only in-frame clones, some missing. Among about 42,000 clones, 86% were seen once, and the ten largest hold 55% to 60%. This chain uses TRBV7-9 with TRBJ1-1, with 7 bases fitting TRBD1. Specimen: peripheral blood. The sequence was obtained from a man between 65 and 79 years old with acute or convalescent COVID-19. The DNA of the CDR3 is TGTGCCAGCAGTTACGGGACAGTCCCCTCGAACACTGAAGCTTTCTTT. Protein sequence: CASSYGTVPSNTEAFF.